This record covers a single T cell receptor beta chain. The data originate from a study of blood T cell repertoires in COVID-19. Study at large: Both acute and convalescent COVID-19 samples were obtained from the United States, Italy and Spain. PBMCs, B-cell-depleted T cells, or T cells provided the cDNA or gDNA that made up the material.

Germline V gene lookup returns CDR1 LNHDA and CDR2 SQIVND (reference sequence). After removal of 2 bases from V and 1 base from J, the junction contained 6 bases not matched to a gene. This CDR3 comprises 17 residues. Original methodology: Amplification of reference gene primers was used by the study to estimate nucleated cell counts. Sequencing used immunoSEQ multiplex PCR; TCRdb keeps in-frame clones, though not all of them. V, J and clone size are those of that table, while D and trimming were read from the DNA. Of 95,000 to 150,000 clones listed, 82% are singletons. This receptor was identified in a human donor in a cohort sampled during active COVID-19. Specimen: peripheral blood. This chain uses TRBV19 with TRBJ2-2, with 8 bases identical to TRBD1. The chain's CDR3 is CASSIWQGARNTGELFF. The DNA for the CDR3 is TGTGCCAGTAGTATATGGCAGGGGGCGCGGAACACCGGGGAGCTGTTTTTT.